One TCR beta chain is described in this entry. The CDR3 sequence is 14 residues long. CDR1 is SGHNT and CDR2 is YYREEE in the germline V gene (reference sequence). Trimming cost V 1 base and J 7 bases; bases outside gene matches: 2. Data came from immunoSEQ multiplex PCR; TCRdb stores just in-frame clones and leaves some out. The sample contains roughly 69,000 clones, under 85% of which appear only once. This sample is drawn from a study of blood T cell repertoires in COVID-19. Study information: COVID-19 samples from acute and convalescent phases originated in the United States, Italy and Spain.

Seattle enrolled patients during active infection and tracked them longitudinally. The chain is built from TRBV5-4 and TRBJ2-3; TRBD2 matches 11 bases. The source of this sequence is a man aged 45-65 years with COVID-19, enrolled during active disease. The specimen sequenced was peripheral blood. The CDR3 here is CASSLRLAGNTQYF. In nucleotides, the CDR3 is TGTGCCAGCAGCTTGCGACTAGCGGGGAATACGCAGTATTTT.